The next 25 T cell receptor beta chains were all read from a single sample in a study of radiation and T cells in renal cell carcinoma. Using immunoSEQ multiplex PCR, the repertoire was profiled, and TCRdb retains in-frame clones only, with some absent. The table has roughly 150,000 clones, about 91% seen once; the top ten hold about an eighth. As to time point: blood 2 weeks post-SBRT. Treatment here: 15 Gy SBRT to primary tumor, nephrectomy 4 weeks later. The sequencing here drew on blood, taken from a patient whose treatment included radiotherapy and nephrectomy. The receptors shown here come from a woman in her forties or fifties with renal cell carcinoma.

The V gene is TRBV7-9, the J gene TRBJ1-3, with D maybe TRBD1 (6 bases). V lost 5 bases to trimming and J lost 3 bases, with 14 bases between them. Germline loops: CDR1 SEHNR, CDR2 FQNEAQ (reference sequence). The CDR3 sequence is 15 residues long. The CDR3 DNA reads as TGTGCCAGCAGCGAGTCAGGGGCTATTGGAAACACCATATATTTT. Translation gives CASSESGAIGNTIYF.

Comment on this clone: The junction shows a germline mismatch at one end, possibly a read error. The J gene is TRBJ1-1, the V gene TRBV5-1, with a possible D match to TRBD1 (6 bases). Germline CDR1 SGHRS, CDR2 YFSETQ. CDR3 size: 15 residues. This CDR3 is CASSPQGIANTGAFF. CDR3 coding DNA: TGCGCCAGCAGCCCCCAGGGGATCGCGAACACTGGAGCTTTCTTT. Full variable domain (outside the CDR3, taken from reference TRBV5-1 and TRBJ1-1): KAGVTQTPRYLIKTRGQQVTLSCSPISGHRSVSWYQQTPGQGLQFLFEYFSETQRNKGNFPGRFSGRQFSNSRSEMNVSTLELGDSALYLCASSPQGIANTGAFFGQGTRLTVV.

The chain is built from TRBV5-1 and TRBJ2-2, with D tentatively TRBD1 or TRBD2 (6 bases each). This CDR3 has 15 residues. CDR1 is SGHRS, CDR2 YFSETQ, per germline. The V end was cut by 4 bases, the J end by 3 bases, with 13 bases between. In DNA form, the CDR3 reads TGCGCCAGCAGCCGGAGGGCAGGGGACACCGGGGAGCTGTTTTTT. Translated, it gives CASSRRAGDTGELFF.

This clone was counted a few times. J is TRBJ2-6 and V is TRBV5-1, with 8 positions matching TRBD1. In germline, CDR1 is SGHRS, CDR2 YFSETQ. V was clipped by 2 bases and J by 0 bases; unmatched bases: 4. CDR3 length: 17 residues. CDR3 coding DNA: TGCGCCAGCAGCTTAGCAGGGGGCCTCTCTGGGGCCAACGTCCTGACTTTC. Translating it yields CASSLAGGLSGANVLTF.

The chain recombines TRBV7-9 with TRBJ2-2; 12 positions agree with TRBD1. The CDR3 is made up of 16 amino acids. The germline V gene has CDR1 SEHNR and CDR2 FQNEAQ (reference sequence). V lost 4 bases to trimming and J lost 7 bases; unmatched junction nucleotides: 7. CDR3: CASSSGGQGAGGELFF. As DNA, the CDR3 is TGTGCCAGCAGCTCCGGGGGACAGGGGGCAGGCGGGGAGCTGTTTTTT.

This chain joins TRBV19 and TRBJ1-5; the D gene is possibly TRBD1 (5 bases). The CDR3 contains 15 residues. Per the germline V gene, CDR1 is LNHDA and CDR2 is SQIVND (reference sequence). The germline V and J ends were trimmed by 1 base and 4 bases, with 11 bases remaining between them. The CDR3 region is CASSIAGEWNQPQHF. The CDR3 nucleotides are TGTGCCAGTAGTATAGCGGGGGAGTGGAATCAGCCCCAGCATTTT. Drawing the rest from reference TRBV19 and TRBJ1-5, the complete variable domain is DGGITQSPKYLFRKEGQNVTLSCEQNLNHDAMYWYRQDPGQGLRLIYYSQIVNDFQKGDIAEGYSVSREKKESFPLTVTSAQKNPTAFYLCASSIAGEWNQPQHFGDGTRLSIL.

The chain employs TRBV4-2 and TRBJ1-2; D remains ambiguous. This CDR3 has 16 residues. V lost 0 bases, J lost 4 bases, and 15 bases lay in between. Germline V gene lookup returns CDR1 LGHNA and CDR2 YNFKEQ. As DNA, the CDR3 is TGTGCCAGCAGCCAAGATGGAACCAGCGGCGGCTATGGCTACACCTTC. The encoded protein is CASSQDGTSGGYGYTF.

This chain links TRBV19 with TRBJ1-1; 11 bases agree with TRBD1. CDR3 length: 16 amino acids. Germline CDR1 is LNHDA and CDR2 is SQIVND (reference sequence). The ends lost 7 bases at V and 3 bases at J; junction bases unmatched: 10. The CDR3 nucleotides read TGTGCCAGTAAGGACAGGGGGCTTGGGTTGGACACTGAAGCTTTCTTT. This sequence encodes CASKDRGLGLDTEAFF.

The genes are TRBV7-2 and TRBJ1-1; 7 nucleotides line up with TRBD1. Germline V gives CDR1 SGHTA, CDR2 FQGNSA. This CDR3 contains 16 residues. With 5 bases clipped from V and 4 bases from J, the junction kept 13 bases outside the gene matches. The CDR3 nucleotides are TGTGCCAGCAGCCGCGGGACAGCCTTTCTGGGCACTGAAGCTTTCTTT. Translated, it gives CASSRGTAFLGTEAFF.

The rearrangement uses TRBV19 and TRBJ1-6, with TRBD1 as a possible D gene (5 bases). V lost 9 bases to trimming and J lost 7 bases, with 16 bases between them. Looked up from germline, CDR1 is LNHDA and CDR2 is SQIVND (reference sequence). The length of the CDR3 is 14 residues. CDR3: CASSVRQQNSPLHF. The CDR3 nucleotides are TGTGCCAGCTCCGTTCGACAGCAAAATTCACCCCTCCACTTT.

The rearrangement links TRBV5-6 to TRBJ1-6; D may be TRBD1 (5 bases). The germline V gene encodes CDR1 SGHDT and CDR2 YYEEEE. This CDR3 region has 16 residues. Trimming stripped 4 bases from V and 9 bases from J, with 20 bases between. For the CDR3, the DNA is TGTGCCAGCAGCCCATGGAGAGGGACTGGAAGTTCACCCCTCCACTTT. Translating gives CASSPWRGTGSSPLHF.

The V and J genes are TRBV4-3 and TRBJ2-3, with 7 bases matching TRBD1. The CDR3 consists of 16 residues. Trimming cost V 0 bases and J 0 bases; bases outside gene matches: 3. From germline, CDR1 is LGHNA and CDR2 YSLEER. The CDR3 reads CASSQELDRSTDTQYF. The DNA for the CDR3 is TGCGCCAGCAGCCAAGAGCTGGACAGGAGCACAGATACGCAGTATTTT.

This chain connects TRBV5-4 to TRBJ2-1, with 8 bases fitting TRBD2. CDR1 and CDR2 (germline): SGHNT, YYREEE (reference sequence). This CDR3 contains 15 residues. With V trimmed by 3 bases and J by 0 bases, 2 bases remained unmatched. This CDR3 is CASSWGLGSYNEQFF. The DNA of the CDR3 is TGTGCCAGCAGCTGGGGACTAGGCTCCTACAATGAGCAGTTCTTC.

The chain uses TRBV25-1 and TRBJ1-1; D is possibly TRBD1 (5 bases). This CDR3 contains 13 residues. Trimming removed 5 bases at V and 10 bases at J, with 17 bases between. The germline V gene has CDR1 MGHDK and CDR2 SYGVNS. The CDR3 coding sequence is TGTGCCAGCAGTCTAGGGGCGGGGAACAGAGCTTTCTTT. This codes for CASSLGAGNRAFF.

This chain joins TRBV2 and TRBJ1-2, with D maybe TRBD1 (6 bases). The CDR3 runs to 15 residues. CDR1 is SNHLY, CDR2 FYNNEI, per germline. Trimming took off 2 bases at V and 9 bases at J, with 19 bases between the two ends. The CDR3 loop is CASSELFSGAQSYTF. The CDR3 bases are TGTGCCAGCAGTGAACTATTCTCGGGGGCCCAGAGCTACACCTTC. Supplemented by reference TRBV2 and TRBJ1-2, the full variable domain reads EPEVTQTPSHQVTQMGQEVILRCVPISNHLYFYWYRQILGQKVEFLVSFYNNEISEKSEIFDDQFSVERPDGSNFTLKIRSTKLEDSAMYFCASSELFSGAQSYTFGSGTRLTVV.

The chain combines TRBV30 with TRBJ2-4; possible D gene TRBD2, 5 bases. The CDR3 is made up of 17 amino acids. Trimming took off 0 bases at V and 0 bases at J, with 15 bases between the two ends. In germline, CDR1 is GTSNPN, CDR2 SVGIG (reference sequence). CDR3 sequence reads: CAWSVPGWELAKNIQYF. The CDR3 bases are TGTGCCTGGAGTGTACCTGGCTGGGAGCTAGCCAAAAACATTCAGTACTTC.

This CDR3 is CASSLPDRAETQYF. DNA of the CDR3: TGCGCCAGCAGCCTGCCGGACAGGGCAGAGACCCAGTACTTC. V and J are TRBV5-1 and TRBJ2-5; 8 positions agree with TRBD1. The germline CDR1 and CDR2 sequences are SGHRS and YFSETQ. The V gene end was trimmed by 4 bases and the J gene end by 4 bases; junction bases not matched to a gene: 6. The CDR3 covers 14 residues. The full variable domain, rest sourced from reference TRBV5-1 and TRBJ2-5, is KAGVTQTPRYLIKTRGQQVTLSCSPISGHRSVSWYQQTPGQGLQFLFEYFSETQRNKGNFPGRFSGRQFSNSRSEMNVSTLELGDSALYLCASSLPDRAETQYFGPGTRLLVL.

V is TRBV18 and J is TRBJ2-5; TRBD1 or TRBD2 may be the D gene (5 bases each). CDR3 length: 13 amino acids. Germline values: CDR1 KGHSH, CDR2 LQKENI. V was pared by 0 bases and J by 7 bases, with 9 bases between. CDR3 bases: TGTGCCAGCTCACCACCGGGGGTCGGGACCCAGTACTTC. Translating gives CASSPPGVGTQYF.

CDR3 nucleotide sequence: TGTGCCAGCAGTGAGGGTACAGGGTCTAACACCTTC. Its protein product is CASSEGTGSNTF. The chain is built from TRBV6-1 and TRBJ1-2, with D possibly being TRBD1 (6 bases). CDR3 length: 12 amino acids. Per the germline V gene, CDR1 is MNHNS and CDR2 is SASEGT. Trimming removed 3 bases at V and 12 bases at J, with 14 bases between.

This rearrangement joins TRBV5-1 to TRBJ2-1; D not resolved. The CDR3 extends over 12 amino acids. The V gene lost 4 bases and the J gene lost 8 bases, with 10 bases spanning the gap. Germline CDR1 and CDR2: SGHRS and YFSETQ. The DNA for the CDR3 is TGCGCCAGCAGCCAGGTCTTCGATGAGCAGTTCTTC. Amino acids: CASSQVFDEQFF.

This sequence joins TRBV6-6 and TRBJ1-2; 11 nucleotides match TRBD1. The CDR3 is 14 amino acids. The germline V gene has CDR1 MNHNY and CDR2 SVGAGI (reference sequence). Germline trimming cut 7 bases from V and 7 bases from J; bases unmatched to any gene: 8. The DNA of the CDR3 is TGTGCCAGCAATGGACAGGGGGCGCGGGGTGGCTACACCTTC. It yields the protein CASNGQGARGGYTF.

The chain uses TRBV27 and TRBJ2-7; D remains unclear. This CDR3 is 11 amino acids long. Germline V gives CDR1 MNHEY, CDR2 SMNVEV (reference sequence). The ends were cut back, 8 bases at V and 3 bases at J, with 8 bases in the middle. The CDR3 here is CASGWYYEQYF. DNA for the CDR3: TGTGCCAGCGGGTGGTACTACGAGCAGTACTTC.

CDR3 sequence reads: CASSFDPGGYGYTF. The CDR3, as DNA: TGCGCCAGCAGCTTTGACCCTGGGGGTTATGGCTACACCTTC. The chain is built from TRBV5-1 and TRBJ1-2, with D perhaps TRBD1 (5 bases). The CDR3 is 14 residues long. From germline, CDR1 is SGHRS and CDR2 YFSETQ. V shed 2 bases and J shed 5 bases, with 13 bases lying between them.

This chain connects TRBV7-9 to TRBJ1-1, with D tentatively TRBD1 (5 bases). The germline gives CDR1 SEHNR, CDR2 FQNEAQ (reference sequence). This CDR3 contains 16 residues. The V gene lost 5 bases and the J gene lost 0 bases, with 16 bases spanning the gap. This CDR3 is CASSPRDHRLNTEAFF. DNA of the CDR3: TGTGCCAGCAGCCCCCGGGACCATCGCTTGAACACTGAAGCTTTCTTT.

V is TRBV27 and J is TRBJ1-6; a possible D gene is TRBD1 (6 bases). V was clipped by 5 bases and J by 4 bases, with 9 bases between them. The CDR3 is 14 residues long. Germline V gene sequence: CDR1 MNHEY, CDR2 SMNVEV (reference sequence). The DNA for the CDR3 is TGTGCCAGCAGTCGCGACAGGTATAATTCACCCCTCCACTTT. Translating it yields CASSRDRYNSPLHF.